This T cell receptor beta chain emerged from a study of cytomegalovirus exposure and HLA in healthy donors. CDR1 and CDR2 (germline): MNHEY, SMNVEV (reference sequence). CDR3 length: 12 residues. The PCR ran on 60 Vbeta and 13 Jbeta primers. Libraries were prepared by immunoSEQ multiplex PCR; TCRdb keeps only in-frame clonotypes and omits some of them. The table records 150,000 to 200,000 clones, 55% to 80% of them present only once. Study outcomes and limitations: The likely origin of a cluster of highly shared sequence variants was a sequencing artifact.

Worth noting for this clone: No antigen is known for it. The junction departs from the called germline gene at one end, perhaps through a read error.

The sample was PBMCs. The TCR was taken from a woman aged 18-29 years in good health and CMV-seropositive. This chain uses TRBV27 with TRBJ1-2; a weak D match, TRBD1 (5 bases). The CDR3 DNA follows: TGTGCCGGCAGTACCCCTCAGGGTGGCTACACCTTC. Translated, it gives CAGSTPQGGYTF.